Shown below are 6 T cell receptor beta chains from a single sample sequenced in a study of CD8 T cells in ankylosing spondylitis. Overall study findings and caveats: A motif of eight or nine highly homologous TCR beta variants was seen as apparently characteristic of ankylosing spondylitis blood.

Their cognate antigens are unknown. TCRdb used MiXCR to reprocess the 5' RACE reads, holding one entry per CDR3 protein. This table holds hundreds of thousands of distinct CDR3 sequences, about 10% found once. The sequenced sample consisted of blood, either unsorted or a sorted T cell fraction (not recorded which). The source of these receptors is a male donor with ankylosing spondylitis.

This clonotype showed up just a few times. The genes are TRBV29-1 and TRBJ1-4; D gene ambiguous. The CDR3 is made up of 13 amino acids. The V gene's germline CDR1 is SQVTM and CDR2 ANQGSEA. Trimming stripped 5 bases from V and 5 bases from J, with 12 bases between. The CDR3 DNA is TGCAGCGTTTTACTCTCCGGGAATGAAAAACTGTTTTTT. Translation: CSVLLSGNEKLFF.

CDR3 nucleotides: TGTGCCACCAATTCTCCGGACAGGGGGGAAAAACTGTTTTTT. Protein sequence: CATNSPDRGEKLFF. The chain combines TRBV6-5 with TRBJ1-4, with 10 bases identical to TRBD1. The length of the CDR3 is 14 residues. The germline V gene encodes CDR1 MNHEY and CDR2 SVGAGI. V gave up 10 bases and J gave up 8 bases; unmatched junction bases: 10.

At least ten counts were recorded for this clonotype. The chain has TRBV7-9 and TRBJ2-7; 7 nucleotides match TRBD2. V trimming: 2 bases; J trimming: 2 bases; junction bases outside the gene matches: 6. The CDR3 is made up of 15 amino acids. CDR1 is SEHNR and CDR2 is FQNEAQ in the germline V gene (reference sequence). The CDR3 here is CASSLLAGATYEQYF. Here the CDR3 DNA reads TGTGCCAGCAGCTTATTGGCGGGAGCAACCTACGAGCAGTACTTC.

The V call is TRBV20-1, the J call TRBJ2-7; D gene ambiguous. This CDR3 contains 14 residues. Germline CDR1 reads DFQATT; CDR2 reads SNEGSKA (reference sequence). The germline V and J ends were trimmed by 0 bases and 2 bases, with 11 bases remaining between them. In DNA, the CDR3 is TGCAGTGCTAGAGATCTCGACAAGACCTACGAGCAGTACTTC. Its translation is CSARDLDKTYEQYF.

This clonotype was seen only a few times. The V and J genes are TRBV20-1 and TRBJ2-1, with 9 bases identical to TRBD1. The CDR3 runs to 15 residues. Germline CDR1 reads DFQATT; CDR2 reads SNEGSKA (reference sequence). The junction had 8 bases not matched to a gene; V was cut back by 1 base and J by 7 bases. The DNA for the CDR3 is TGCAGTGCTAGAGGGACAGGGGTGGGGTTGAATGAGCAGTTCTTC. Protein sequence: CSARGTGVGLNEQFF.

The V call is TRBV9, the J call TRBJ1-2; no definite D call. Per germline, CDR1 SGDLS and CDR2 YYNGEE. The CDR3 is made up of 13 amino acids. The germline V and J ends were trimmed by 3 bases and 4 bases, with 10 bases remaining between them. Here the CDR3 DNA reads TGTGCCAGCAGCGATCGGACTCTCTATGGCTACACCTTC. Translated: CASSDRTLYGYTF.